The entry below describes one T cell receptor (beta chain). The antigen remains undetermined. The data were taken from a study of cytomegalovirus exposure and HLA in healthy donors. The CDR3 loop spans 15 amino acids. CDR1 and CDR2 from the germline V gene are MNHNS and SASEGT. J was trimmed by 2 bases and V by 1 base; bases with no gene match: 1. Primers included in the PCR were 60 Vbeta and 13 Jbeta primers. Method: immunoSEQ multiplex PCR; TCRdb's copy keeps in-frame clones and lacks some. The sample carries 110,000 or so clones, about four fifths recorded once. Study results and caveats: Reportedly, HLA-A and HLA-B alleles of most subjects were accurately predicted from TCR beta. Rare TCR sequences predominated, though certain public TCRs were found in many donors.

The source of this sequence is a man aged 40-55 years in good health and CMV-seronegative. The source material was PBMCs. J is TRBJ1-3 and V is TRBV6-1; 8 bases are shared with TRBD1. CDR3 nucleotides: TGTGCCAGCAGTGAAGGGACAGGGACTGGAAACACCATATATTTT. It yields the protein CASSEGTGTGNTIYF.